This T cell receptor (beta chain) was identified during a study of spatial heterogeneity in lung cancer (dated by TCRdb to the late 2010s). Concerning the study at large: Beta-chain transcripts were consistently detected in greater numbers than alpha-chain transcripts, which likely reflected higher beta-chain transcript abundance. A strong correlation was found between TCR transcript counts in tumor regions and a T cell transcriptional module score from matched bulk RNA-seq. At surgery, both alpha and beta chains were TCR-sequenced in over 200 tumor regions, 63 to 65 matched nontumor lung samples and around 50 PBMC samples. In non-small cell lung cancer, the study quantitatively compared TCR alpha and beta repertoires across several tumor regions, matched nontumor lung, and blood. In the raw uncorrected reads, each unique combination of TCR and UMI appeared more than ten times on average. TCR repertoire features were related to nonsynonymous mutation counts determined by whole-exome sequencing of tumor tissue.

Libraries came from 5' RACE. TCRdb lists the instrument as NextSeq 500. To allow correction of PCR and sequencing errors, the TCR library protocol tagged every TCR cDNA molecule with a unique molecular identifier. The authors processed their data as follows. TCR identification, UMI-based error correction and CDR3 extraction were performed with Decombinator tools. Expanded TCRs were defined as those above a frequency of 2 per 1,000, corresponding to the top 1% of the tumor frequency distribution. Expanded tumor TCRs statistically deemed absent (corrected P<0.05) from at least one tumor region were classed as regional, and all other expanded tumor TCRs were classed as ubiquitous. Renyi diversity was computed with the R vegan package after each repertoire had been subsampled 100 times to 5,000 TCRs. CDR3 similarity networks were constructed using string-kernel similarity of amino acid triplets, with links drawn between CDR3s whose pairwise similarity was above 0.82. TCRdb applied fastp at Q25 and MiXCR to the public reads, then kept only in-frame beta chains. Identical CDR3 proteins give one entry, which carries the most common genes and DNA. The V and J calls come from TCRdb's annotation, not from the publication. Present in this sample are around 15,000 distinct CDR3 sequences, under 7.5% of which were seen just once. The ten most abundant clones make up around 9.3% of the sample.

Overall study results and their limits: TCR-seq was estimated to cover only roughly 7% of tumor T cells for alpha chains and around 12% for beta chains. Confirming at a functional level the hypothesis that regional TCRs recognize regional mutations was considered to require additional single-cell paired TCR alpha and beta sequencing. The tumor nonsynonymous mutation count correlated with the number of expanded alpha and beta TCRs within the tumor. The count of ubiquitous expanded TCRs correlated with the count of ubiquitous nonsynonymous mutations, and the count of regional expanded TCRs correlated with the count of regional nonsynonymous mutations.

Explained via the paper, the time point label denotes: sample taken at primary tumor resection. Donors were approximately 72 patients with early-stage, untreated non-small cell lung cancer from the lung TRACERx cohort. Without any cell sorting, TCR sequencing was performed on whole RNA extracted either from tumor and nontumor lung tissue or from cryopreserved PBMC samples. Only patients with enough RNA available from two or more tumor regions were chosen for TCR sequencing. Before being selected, tumor and adjacent nontumor lung specimens were reviewed by a lung pathologist. The CDR3 sequence holds 15 residues, the cysteine and phenylalanine included. The kept DNA is CDR3 alone, 45 bases in frame from the first base. V loses 2 bases at its end and J loses 9 bases; junction bases beyond the gene matches: 5. The germline V gene (reference sequence) specifies SGHNT as CDR1 and YYREEE as CDR2. There are many counts of this clonotype. The target of this receptor is not known. Within one base of it there is no much larger clone, and no base qualities were kept.

Recombination linked TRBV5-4 to TRBJ2-1; 13 central bases correspond to TRBD2. The material was lung tumor tissue, obtained at surgery. The clonotype comes from a male donor with early-stage non-small cell lung cancer. The DNA reads as follows: TGTGCCAGCAGCTTTACCGGGACTAGCGGGGTTGAGCAGTTCTTC. Its protein is CASSFTGTSGVEQFF.